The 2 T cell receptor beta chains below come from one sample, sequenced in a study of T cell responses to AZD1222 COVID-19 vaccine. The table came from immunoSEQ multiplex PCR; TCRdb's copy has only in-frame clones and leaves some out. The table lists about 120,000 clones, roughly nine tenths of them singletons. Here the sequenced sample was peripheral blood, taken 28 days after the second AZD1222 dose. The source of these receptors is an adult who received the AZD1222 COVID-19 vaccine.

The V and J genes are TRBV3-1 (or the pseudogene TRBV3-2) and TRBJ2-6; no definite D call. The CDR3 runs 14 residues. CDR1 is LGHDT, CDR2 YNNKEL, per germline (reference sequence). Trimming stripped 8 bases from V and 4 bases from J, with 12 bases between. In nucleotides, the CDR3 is TGTGCCAGCGGATATCGGTCCGGGGCCAACGTCCTGACTTTC. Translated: CASGYRSGANVLTF.

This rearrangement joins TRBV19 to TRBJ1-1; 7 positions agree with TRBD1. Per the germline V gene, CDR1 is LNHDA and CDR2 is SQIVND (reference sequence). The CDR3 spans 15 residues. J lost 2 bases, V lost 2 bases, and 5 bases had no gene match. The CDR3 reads CASSIRSGGNTEAFF. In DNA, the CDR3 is TGTGCCAGTAGTATAAGGTCAGGGGGAAACACTGAAGCTTTCTTT.